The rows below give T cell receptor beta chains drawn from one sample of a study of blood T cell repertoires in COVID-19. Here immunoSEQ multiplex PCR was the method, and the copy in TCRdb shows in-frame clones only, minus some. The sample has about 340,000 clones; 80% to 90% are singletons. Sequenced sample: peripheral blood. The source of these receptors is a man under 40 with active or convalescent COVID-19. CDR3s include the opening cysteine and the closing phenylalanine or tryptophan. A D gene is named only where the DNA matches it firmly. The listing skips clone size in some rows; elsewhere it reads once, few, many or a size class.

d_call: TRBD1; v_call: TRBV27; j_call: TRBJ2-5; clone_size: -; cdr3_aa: CASSQGQAYGPQYF; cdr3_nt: TGTGCCAGCAGCCAGGGACAGGCTTACGGGCCCCAGTACTTC
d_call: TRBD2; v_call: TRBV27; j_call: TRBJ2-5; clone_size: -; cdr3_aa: CASSPARGLAGGKETQYF; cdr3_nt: TGTGCCAGCTCCCCGGCCCGGGGGCTAGCGGGGGGTAAAGAGACCCAGTACTTC
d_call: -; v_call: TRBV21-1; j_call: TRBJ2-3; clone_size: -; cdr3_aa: CASSKASRPGGPLNTDTQYF; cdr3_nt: TGTGCCAGCAGCAAAGCTTCTAGGCCGGGGGGCCCTCTAAACACAGATACGCAGTATTTT
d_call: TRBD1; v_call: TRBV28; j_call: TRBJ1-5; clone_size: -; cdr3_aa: CASSTRTGDLNQPQHF; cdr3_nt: TGTGCCAGCAGTACCCGGACAGGGGACCTCAATCAGCCCCAGCATTTT
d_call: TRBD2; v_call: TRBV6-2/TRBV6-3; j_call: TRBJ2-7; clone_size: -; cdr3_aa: CASSYSGGRSYEQYF; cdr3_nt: TGTGCCAGCAGTTACTCAGGCGGGAGGTCGTACGAGCAGTACTTC
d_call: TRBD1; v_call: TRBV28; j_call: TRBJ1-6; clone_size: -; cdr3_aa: CASELSGQGNSPLHF; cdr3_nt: TGTGCCAGTGAGTTATCGGGACAGGGCAATTCACCCCTCCACTTT
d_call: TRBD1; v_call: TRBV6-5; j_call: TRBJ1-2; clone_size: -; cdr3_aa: CASSYTGGGYTF; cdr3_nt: TGTGCCAGCAGTTATACAGGGGGGGGCTACACCTTC
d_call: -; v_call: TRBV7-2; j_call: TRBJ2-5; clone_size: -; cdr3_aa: CASSLMAQETQYF; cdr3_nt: TGTGCCAGCAGCTTAATGGCTCAAGAGACCCAGTACTTC
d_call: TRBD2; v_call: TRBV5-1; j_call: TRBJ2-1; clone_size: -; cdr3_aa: CASSWAGTSRYNEQFF; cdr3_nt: TGCGCCAGCAGCTGGGCCGGGACTAGCCGATACAATGAGCAGTTCTTC
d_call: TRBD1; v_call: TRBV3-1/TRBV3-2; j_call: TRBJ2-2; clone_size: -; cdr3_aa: CASSLNRGNTGELFF; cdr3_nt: TGTGCCAGCAGCTTAAACAGGGGAAACACCGGGGAGCTGTTTTTT
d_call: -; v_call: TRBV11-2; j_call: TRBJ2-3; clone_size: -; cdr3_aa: CASSPERDTQYF; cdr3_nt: TGTGCCAGCAGCCCAGAGCGAGATACGCAGTATTTT
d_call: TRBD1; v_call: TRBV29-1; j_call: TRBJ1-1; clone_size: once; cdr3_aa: CSAGQGGNTEAFF; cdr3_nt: TGCAGCGCAGGACAGGGTGGGAACACTGAAGCTTTCTTT
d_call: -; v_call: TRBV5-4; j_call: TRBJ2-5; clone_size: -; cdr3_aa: CASSLTAQTQYF; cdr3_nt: TGTGCCAGCAGCTTGACCGCGCAGACCCAGTACTTC
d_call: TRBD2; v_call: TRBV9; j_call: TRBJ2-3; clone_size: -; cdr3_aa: CASSGGGLPNTDTQYF; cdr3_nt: TGTGCCAGCAGCGGTGGGGGACTACCAAACACAGATACGCAGTATTTT
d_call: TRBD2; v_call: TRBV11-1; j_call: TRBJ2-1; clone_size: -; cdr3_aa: CASSLGLAGYNEQFF; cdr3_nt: TGTGCCAGCAGCTTAGGGCTAGCGGGGTACAATGAGCAGTTCTTC
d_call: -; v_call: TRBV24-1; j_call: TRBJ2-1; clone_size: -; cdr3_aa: CATSDRRSGYNEQFF; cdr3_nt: TGTGCCACCAGTGATAGAAGAAGCGGCTACAATGAGCAGTTCTTC
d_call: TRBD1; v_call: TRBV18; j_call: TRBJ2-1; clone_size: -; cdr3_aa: CASIRDRDGNEQFF; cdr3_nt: TGTGCCAGCATCCGGGACAGGGATGGTAATGAGCAGTTCTTC
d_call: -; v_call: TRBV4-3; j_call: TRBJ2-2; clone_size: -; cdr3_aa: CASSQDEGVDTGELFF; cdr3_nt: TGCGCCAGCAGCCAAGACGAAGGGGTTGACACCGGGGAGCTGTTTTTT
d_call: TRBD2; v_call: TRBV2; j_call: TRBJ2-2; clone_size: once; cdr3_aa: CASSDASGIAGELFF; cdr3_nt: TGTGCCAGCAGTGACGCTAGCGGGATCGCCGGGGAGCTGTTTTTT
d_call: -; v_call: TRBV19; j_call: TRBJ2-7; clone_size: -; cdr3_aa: CASSMGALSYEQYF; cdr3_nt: TGTGCCAGTAGTATGGGCGCCCTCTCCTACGAGCAGTACTTC
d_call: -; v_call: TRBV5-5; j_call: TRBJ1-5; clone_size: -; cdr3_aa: CASSLAGAGQPQHF; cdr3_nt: TGTGCCAGCAGCTTGGCAGGGGCCGGTCAGCCCCAGCATTTT
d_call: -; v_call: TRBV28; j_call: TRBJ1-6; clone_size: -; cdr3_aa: CASSLPVLNSPLHF; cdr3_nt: TGTGCCAGCAGTTTACCGGTTCTTAATTCACCCCTCCACTTT
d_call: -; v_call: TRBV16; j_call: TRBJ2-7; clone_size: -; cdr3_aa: CASSQLRDEQYF; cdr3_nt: TGTGCCAGCAGCCAATTGAGAGACGAGCAGTACTTC
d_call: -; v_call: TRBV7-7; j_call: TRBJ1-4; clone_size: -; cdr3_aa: CASSSDRGSEKLFF; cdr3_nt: TGTGCCAGCAGCTCCGATAGGGGAAGTGAAAAACTGTTTTTT